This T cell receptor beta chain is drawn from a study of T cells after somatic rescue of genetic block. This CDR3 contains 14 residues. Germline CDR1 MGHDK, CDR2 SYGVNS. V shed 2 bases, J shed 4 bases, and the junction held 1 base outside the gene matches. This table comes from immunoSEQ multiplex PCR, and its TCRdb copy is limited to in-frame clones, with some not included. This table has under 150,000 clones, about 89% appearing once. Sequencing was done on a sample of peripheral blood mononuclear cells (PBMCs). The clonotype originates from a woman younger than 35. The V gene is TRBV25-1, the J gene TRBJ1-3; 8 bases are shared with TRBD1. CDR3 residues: CASSEQGAGNTIYF. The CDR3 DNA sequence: TGTGCCAGCAGTGAACAGGGGGCCGGAAACACCATATATTTT.